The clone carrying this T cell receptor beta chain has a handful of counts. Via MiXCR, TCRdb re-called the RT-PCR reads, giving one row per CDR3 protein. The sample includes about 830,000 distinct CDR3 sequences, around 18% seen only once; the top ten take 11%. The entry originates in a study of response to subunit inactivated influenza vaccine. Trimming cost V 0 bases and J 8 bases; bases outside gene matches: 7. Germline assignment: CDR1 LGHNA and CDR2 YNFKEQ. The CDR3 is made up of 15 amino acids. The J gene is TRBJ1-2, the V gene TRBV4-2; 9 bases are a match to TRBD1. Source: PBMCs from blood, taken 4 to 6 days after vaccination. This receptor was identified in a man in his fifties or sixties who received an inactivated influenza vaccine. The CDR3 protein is CASSQDRDRVGGYTF. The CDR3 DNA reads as TGTGCCAGCAGCCAAGATCGGGACAGGGTGGGAGGCTACACCTTC.